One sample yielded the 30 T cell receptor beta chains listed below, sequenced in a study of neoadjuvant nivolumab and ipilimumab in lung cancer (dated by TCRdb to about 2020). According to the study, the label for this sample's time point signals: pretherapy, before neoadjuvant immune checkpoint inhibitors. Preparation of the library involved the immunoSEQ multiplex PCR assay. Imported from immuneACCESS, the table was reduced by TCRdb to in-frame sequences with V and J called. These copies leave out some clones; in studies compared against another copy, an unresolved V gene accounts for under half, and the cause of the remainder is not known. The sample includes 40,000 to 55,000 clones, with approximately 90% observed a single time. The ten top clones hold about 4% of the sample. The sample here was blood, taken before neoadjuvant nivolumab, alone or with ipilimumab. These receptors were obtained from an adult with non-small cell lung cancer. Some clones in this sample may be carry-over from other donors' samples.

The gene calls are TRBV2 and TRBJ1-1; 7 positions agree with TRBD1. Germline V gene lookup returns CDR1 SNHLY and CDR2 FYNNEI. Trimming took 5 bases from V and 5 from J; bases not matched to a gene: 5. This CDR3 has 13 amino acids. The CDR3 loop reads CASSLTGNTEAFF. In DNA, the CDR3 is TGTGCCAGCAGTTTGACAGGGAATACTGAAGCTTTCTTT.

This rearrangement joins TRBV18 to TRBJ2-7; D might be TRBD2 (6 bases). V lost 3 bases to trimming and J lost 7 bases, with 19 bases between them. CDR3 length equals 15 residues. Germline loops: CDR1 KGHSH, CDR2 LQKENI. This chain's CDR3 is CASSPVMGAGGEQYF. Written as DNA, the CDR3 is TGTGCCAGCTCACCGGTTATGGGAGCCGGGGGTGAGCAGTACTTC.

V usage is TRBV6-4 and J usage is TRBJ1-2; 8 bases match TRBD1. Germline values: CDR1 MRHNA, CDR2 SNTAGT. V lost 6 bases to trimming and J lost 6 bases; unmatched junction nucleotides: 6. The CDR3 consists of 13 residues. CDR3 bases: TGTGCCAGCAGACTGACAGGGGAGGATGGCTACACCTTC. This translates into CASRLTGEDGYTF.

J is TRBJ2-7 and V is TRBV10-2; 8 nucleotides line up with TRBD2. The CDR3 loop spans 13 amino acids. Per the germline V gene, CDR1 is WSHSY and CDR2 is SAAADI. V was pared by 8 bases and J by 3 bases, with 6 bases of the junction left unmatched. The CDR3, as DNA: TGCGCCAGCCGACGGGGGGGCTACTACGAGCAGTACTTC. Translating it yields CASRRGGYYEQYF.

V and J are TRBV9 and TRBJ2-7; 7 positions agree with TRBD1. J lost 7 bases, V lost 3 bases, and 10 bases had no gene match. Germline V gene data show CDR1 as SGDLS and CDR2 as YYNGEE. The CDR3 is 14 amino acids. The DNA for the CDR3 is TGTGCCAGCAGCGCAGGGTTCGGGGACAGAGAGCAGTACTTC. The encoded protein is CASSAGFGDREQYF. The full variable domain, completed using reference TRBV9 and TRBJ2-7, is DSGVTQTPKHLITATGQRVTLRCSPRSGDLSVYWYQQSLDQGLQFLIQYYNGEERAKGNILERFSAQQFPDLHSELNLSSLELGDSALYFCASSAGFGDREQYFGPGTRLTVT.

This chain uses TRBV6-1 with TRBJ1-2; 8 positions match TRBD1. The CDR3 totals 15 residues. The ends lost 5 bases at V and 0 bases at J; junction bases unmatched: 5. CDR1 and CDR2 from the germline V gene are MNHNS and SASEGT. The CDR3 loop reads CASSLDRAPNYGYTF. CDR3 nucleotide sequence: TGTGCCAGCAGTCTGGACAGGGCTCCTAACTATGGCTACACCTTC.

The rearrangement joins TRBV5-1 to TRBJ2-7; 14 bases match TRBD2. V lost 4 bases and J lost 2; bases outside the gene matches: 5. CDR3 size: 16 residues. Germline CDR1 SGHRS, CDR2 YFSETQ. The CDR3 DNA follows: TGCGCCAGCAGCCAACCGGGACTAGCGGGAGCCTACGAGCAGTACTTC. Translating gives CASSQPGLAGAYEQYF.

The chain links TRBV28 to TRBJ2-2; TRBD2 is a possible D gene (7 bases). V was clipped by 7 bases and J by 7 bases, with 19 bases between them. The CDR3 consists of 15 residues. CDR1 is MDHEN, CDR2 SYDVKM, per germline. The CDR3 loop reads CASTGGPWTSGELFF. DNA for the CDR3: TGTGCCAGCACGGGGGGCCCTTGGACTAGCGGGGAGCTGTTTTTT.

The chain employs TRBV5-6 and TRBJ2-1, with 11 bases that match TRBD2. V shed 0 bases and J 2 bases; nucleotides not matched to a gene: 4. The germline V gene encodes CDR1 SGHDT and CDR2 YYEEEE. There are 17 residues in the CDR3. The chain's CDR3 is CASSLGSGRVPYNEQFF. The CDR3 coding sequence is TGTGCCAGCAGCTTGGGTAGCGGGAGGGTCCCCTACAATGAGCAGTTCTTC. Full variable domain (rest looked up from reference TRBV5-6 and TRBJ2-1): DAGVTQSPTHLIKTRGQQVTLRCSPKSGHDTVSWYQQALGQGPQFIFQYYEEEERQRGNFPDRFSGHQFPNYSSELNVNALLLGDSALYLCASSLGSGRVPYNEQFFGPGTRLTVL.

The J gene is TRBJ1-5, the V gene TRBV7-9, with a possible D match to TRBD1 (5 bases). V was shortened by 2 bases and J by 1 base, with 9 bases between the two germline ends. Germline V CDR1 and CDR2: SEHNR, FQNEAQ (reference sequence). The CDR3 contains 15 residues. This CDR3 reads CASSLSGNSNQPQHF. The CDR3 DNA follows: TGTGCCAGCAGCTTATCAGGGAACAGCAATCAGCCCCAGCATTTT.

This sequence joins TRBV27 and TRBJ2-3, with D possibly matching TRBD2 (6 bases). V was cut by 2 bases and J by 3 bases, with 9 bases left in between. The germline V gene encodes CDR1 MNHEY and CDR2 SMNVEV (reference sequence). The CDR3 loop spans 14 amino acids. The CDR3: CASSLGRETDTQYF. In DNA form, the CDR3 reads TGTGCCAGCAGTTTAGGGCGGGAAACAGATACGCAGTATTTT.

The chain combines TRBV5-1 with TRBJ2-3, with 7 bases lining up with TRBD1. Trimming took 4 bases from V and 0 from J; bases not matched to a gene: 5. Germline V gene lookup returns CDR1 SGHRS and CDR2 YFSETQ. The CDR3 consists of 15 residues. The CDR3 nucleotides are TGCGCCAGCAGCCTAGGGACAGTAAGCACAGATACGCAGTATTTT. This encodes CASSLGTVSTDTQYF.

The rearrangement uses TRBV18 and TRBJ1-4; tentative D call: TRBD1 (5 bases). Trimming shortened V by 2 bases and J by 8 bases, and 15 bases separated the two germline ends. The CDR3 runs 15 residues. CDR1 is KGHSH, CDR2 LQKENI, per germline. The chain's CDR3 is CASSPNQGGTEKLFF. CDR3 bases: TGTGCCAGCTCACCAAACCAGGGAGGTACCGAAAAACTGTTTTTT.

The CDR3 coding sequence is TGTGCCAGCAGCCTTAGCGGGAACTCCTACAATGAGCAGTTCTTC. It specifies CASSLSGNSYNEQFF. The chain links TRBV7-9 to TRBJ2-1; 8 bases match TRBD2. The CDR3 extends over 15 amino acids. The germline V gene encodes CDR1 SEHNR and CDR2 FQNEAQ (reference sequence). Trimming cost V 5 bases and J 0 bases; bases outside gene matches: 3.

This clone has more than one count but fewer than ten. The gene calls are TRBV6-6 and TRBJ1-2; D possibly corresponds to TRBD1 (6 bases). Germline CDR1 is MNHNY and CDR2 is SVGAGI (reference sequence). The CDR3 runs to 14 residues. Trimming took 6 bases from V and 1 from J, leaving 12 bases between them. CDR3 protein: CASSNREGNYGYTF. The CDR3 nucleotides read TGTGCCAGCAGCAACAGGGAGGGTAACTATGGCTACACCTTC.

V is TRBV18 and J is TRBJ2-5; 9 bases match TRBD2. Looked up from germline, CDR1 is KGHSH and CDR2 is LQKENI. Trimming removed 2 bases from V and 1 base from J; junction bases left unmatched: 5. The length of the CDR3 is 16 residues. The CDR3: CASSPVSSGAQETQYF. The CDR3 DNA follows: TGTGCCAGCTCACCAGTGTCTAGCGGGGCCCAAGAGACCCAGTACTTC.

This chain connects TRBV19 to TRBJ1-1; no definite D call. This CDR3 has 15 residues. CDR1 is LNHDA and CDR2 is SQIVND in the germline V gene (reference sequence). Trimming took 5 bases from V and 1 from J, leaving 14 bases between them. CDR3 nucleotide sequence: TGTGCCAGTAGTCTAGGGAGGCAAGCGAACACTGAAGCTTTCTTT. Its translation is CASSLGRQANTEAFF.

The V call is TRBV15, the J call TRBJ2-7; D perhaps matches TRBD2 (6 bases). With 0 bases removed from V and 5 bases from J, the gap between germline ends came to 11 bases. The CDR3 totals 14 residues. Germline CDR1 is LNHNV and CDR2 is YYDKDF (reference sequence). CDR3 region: CATSREGEVNEQYF. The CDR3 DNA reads TGTGCCACCAGCAGAGAAGGGGAGGTAAACGAGCAGTACTTC.

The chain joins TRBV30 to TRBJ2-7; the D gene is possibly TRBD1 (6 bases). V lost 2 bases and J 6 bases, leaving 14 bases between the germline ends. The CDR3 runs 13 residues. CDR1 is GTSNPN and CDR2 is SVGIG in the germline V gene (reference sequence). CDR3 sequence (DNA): TGTGCCTGGAGTTTCCAGGGGTGGCGCGAGCAGTACTTC. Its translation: CAWSFQGWREQYF.

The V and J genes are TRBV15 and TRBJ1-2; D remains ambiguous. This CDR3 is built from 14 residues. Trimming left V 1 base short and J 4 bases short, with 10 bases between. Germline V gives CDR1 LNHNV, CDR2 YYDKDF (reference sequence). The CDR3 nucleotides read TGTGCCACCAGCAGAGTTAAGGGCGTCTATGGCTACACCTTC. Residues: CATSRVKGVYGYTF.

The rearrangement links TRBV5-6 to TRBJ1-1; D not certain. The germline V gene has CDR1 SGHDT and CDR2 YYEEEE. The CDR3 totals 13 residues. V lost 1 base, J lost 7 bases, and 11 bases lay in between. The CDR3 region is CASSLRGGGEAFF. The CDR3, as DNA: TGTGCCAGCAGCTTGCGGGGAGGCGGTGAAGCTTTCTTT.

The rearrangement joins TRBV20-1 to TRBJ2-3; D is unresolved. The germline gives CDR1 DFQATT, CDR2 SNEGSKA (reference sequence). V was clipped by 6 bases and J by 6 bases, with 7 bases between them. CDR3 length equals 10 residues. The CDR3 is CSAGPDTQYF. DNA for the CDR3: TGCAGTGCAGGGCCTGATACGCAGTATTTT.

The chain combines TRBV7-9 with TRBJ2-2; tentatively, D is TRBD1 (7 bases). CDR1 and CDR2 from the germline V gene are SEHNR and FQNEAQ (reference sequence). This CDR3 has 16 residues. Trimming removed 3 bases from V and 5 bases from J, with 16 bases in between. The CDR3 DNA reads TGTGCCAGCAGCTTTGCCAGGGGGGTCGAAACCGGGGAGCTGTTTTTT. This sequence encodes CASSFARGVETGELFF.

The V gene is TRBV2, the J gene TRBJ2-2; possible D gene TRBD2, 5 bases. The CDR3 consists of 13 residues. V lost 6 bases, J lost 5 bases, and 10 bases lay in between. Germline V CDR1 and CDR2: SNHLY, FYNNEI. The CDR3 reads CASRKGGTGELFF. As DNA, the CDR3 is TGTGCCAGCAGAAAGGGCGGGACCGGGGAGCTGTTTTTT. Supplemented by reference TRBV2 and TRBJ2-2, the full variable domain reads EPEVTQTPSHQVTQMGQEVILRCVPISNHLYFYWYRQILGQKVEFLVSFYNNEISEKSEIFDDQFSVERPDGSNFTLKIRSTKLEDSAMYFCASRKGGTGELFFGEGSRLTVL.

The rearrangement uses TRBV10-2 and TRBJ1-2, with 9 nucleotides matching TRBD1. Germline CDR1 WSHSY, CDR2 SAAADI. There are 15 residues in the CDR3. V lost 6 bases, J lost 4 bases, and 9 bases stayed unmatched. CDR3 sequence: CASRSYRGLGYGYTF. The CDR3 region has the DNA TGCGCCAGCAGGAGTTACAGGGGGCTGGGCTATGGCTACACCTTC.

The CDR3 is CASSLGFGTVSYEQYF. In nucleotides, the CDR3 is TGTGCCAGCAGCTTGGGTTTCGGGACGGTCTCCTACGAGCAGTACTTC. The chain combines TRBV5-8 with TRBJ2-7; D assignment may be TRBD1 or TRBD2 (5 bases each). V shed 0 bases and J shed 0 bases, with 13 bases lying between them. Germline lookup yields CDR1 SGHTS and CDR2 YDEGEE. This CDR3 is built from 16 residues. Full variable domain (outside the CDR3, taken from reference TRBV5-8 and TRBJ2-7): EAGVTQSPTHLIKTRGQQATLRCSPISGHTSVYWYQQALGLGLQFLLWYDEGEERNRGNFPPRFSGRQFPNYSSELNVNALELEDSALYLCASSLGFGTVSYEQYFGPGTRLTVT.

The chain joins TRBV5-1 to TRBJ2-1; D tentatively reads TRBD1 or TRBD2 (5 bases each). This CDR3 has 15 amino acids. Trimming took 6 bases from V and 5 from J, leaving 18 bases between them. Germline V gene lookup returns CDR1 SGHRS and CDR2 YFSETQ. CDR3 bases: TGCGCCAGCACCAACAGCCCGGGGCCAGACAATGAGCAGTTCTTC. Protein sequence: CASTNSPGPDNEQFF.

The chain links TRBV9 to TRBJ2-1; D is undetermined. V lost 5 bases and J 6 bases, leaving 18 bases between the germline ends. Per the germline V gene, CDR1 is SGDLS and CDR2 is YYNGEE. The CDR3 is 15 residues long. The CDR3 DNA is TGTGCCAGCAGTGATGTCGGTACCGACCGCAATGAGCAGTTCTTC. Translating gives CASSDVGTDRNEQFF.

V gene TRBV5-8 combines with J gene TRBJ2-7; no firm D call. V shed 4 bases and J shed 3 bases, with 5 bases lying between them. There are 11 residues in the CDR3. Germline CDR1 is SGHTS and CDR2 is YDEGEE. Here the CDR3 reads CASSLNYEQYF. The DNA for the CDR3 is TGTGCCAGCAGCCTGAACTACGAGCAGTACTTC.

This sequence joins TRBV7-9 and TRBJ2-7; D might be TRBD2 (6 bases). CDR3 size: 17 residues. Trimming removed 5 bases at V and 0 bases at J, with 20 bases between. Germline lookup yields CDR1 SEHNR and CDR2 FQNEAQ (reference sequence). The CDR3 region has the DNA TGTGCCAGCAGCCTATTTCCAGCAGGGAGGAGCTCCTACGAGCAGTACTTC. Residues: CASSLFPAGRSSYEQYF. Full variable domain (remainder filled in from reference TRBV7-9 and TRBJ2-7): DTGVSQNPRHKITKRGQNVTFRCDPISEHNRLYWYRQTLGQGPEFLTYFQNEAQLEKSRLLSDRFSAERPKGSFSTLEIQRTEQGDSAMYLCASSLFPAGRSSYEQYFGPGTRLTVT.